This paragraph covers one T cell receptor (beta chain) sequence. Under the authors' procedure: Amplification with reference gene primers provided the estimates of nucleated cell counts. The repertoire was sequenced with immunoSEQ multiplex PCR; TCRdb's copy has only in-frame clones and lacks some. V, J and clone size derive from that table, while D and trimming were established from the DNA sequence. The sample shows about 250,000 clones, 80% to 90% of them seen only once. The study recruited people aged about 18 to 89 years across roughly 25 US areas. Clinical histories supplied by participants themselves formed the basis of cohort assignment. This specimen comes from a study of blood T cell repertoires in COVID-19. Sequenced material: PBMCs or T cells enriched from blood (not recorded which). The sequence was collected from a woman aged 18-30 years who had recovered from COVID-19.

CDR3 sequence (DNA): TGCGCCAGCAGCTTGGGTATAACCGGACAGCAAGCCTTCTATGGCTACACCTTC. It translates to CASSLGITGQQAFYGYTF. The chain employs TRBV5-1 and TRBJ1-2, with D perhaps matching TRBD1 (6 bases). Germline V gene lookup returns CDR1 SGHRS and CDR2 YFSETQ. Trimming cost V 0 bases and J 4 bases, with 22 bases left between them. The CDR3 loop spans 18 amino acids.